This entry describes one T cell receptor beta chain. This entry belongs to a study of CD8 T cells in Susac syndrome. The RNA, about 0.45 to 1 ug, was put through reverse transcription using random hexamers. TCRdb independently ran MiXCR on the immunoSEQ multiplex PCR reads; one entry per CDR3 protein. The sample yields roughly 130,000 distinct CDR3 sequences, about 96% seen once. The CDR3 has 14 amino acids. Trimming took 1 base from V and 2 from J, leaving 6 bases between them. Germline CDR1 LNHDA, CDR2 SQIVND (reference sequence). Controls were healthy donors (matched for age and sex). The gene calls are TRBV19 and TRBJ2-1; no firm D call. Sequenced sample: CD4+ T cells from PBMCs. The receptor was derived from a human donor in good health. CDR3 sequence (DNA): TGTGCCAGTAGTATAGCGGTAACCTACAATGAGCAGTTCTTC. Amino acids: CASSIAVTYNEQFF.